Listed below are T cell receptor beta chains from one sample, sequenced in a study of the immune and genomic landscape of osteosarcoma. Measured with immunoSEQ multiplex PCR; TCRdb has only the in-frame clones, and not every one. The profile covers 2,500 to 3,000 clones, with around 82% appearing a single time and roughly 9.7% taken by the ten largest. The sequenced material came from metastatic tumor tissue from the lung. These receptors came from a woman between 18 and 29 years old with osteosarcoma. The CDR3 runs from the conserved cysteine through the conserved F or W. The D gene is left open where the match is weak. For some rows the clone size is stated as once, few or many, or as a class when expanded; others skip it.

>.|TRBV6-5|.|TRBJ2-2
CASHREGNTGELFF
TGTGCCAGCCACAGGGAAGGGAACACCGGGGAGCTGTTTTTT
>.|TRBV30|TRBD1|TRBJ1-6
CAWSRGQDNSPLHF
TGTGCCTGGAGTAGAGGACAGGATAATTCACCCCTCCACTTT
>once|TRBV5-4|.|TRBJ2-3
CASRAGGWAGMIADTQYF
TGTGCCAGCAGAGCCGGGGGTTGGGCGGGGATGATAGCAGATACGCAGTATTTT
>.|TRBV7-7|.|TRBJ2-2
CASSFGGANTGELFF
TGTGCCAGCAGCTTCGGCGGGGCGAACACCGGGGAGCTGTTTTTT
>few|TRBV4-3|.|TRBJ1-2
CASSQGRGANYGYTF
TGCGCCAGCAGCCAGGGTCGGGGAGCTAACTATGGCTACACCTTC
>.|TRBV18|.|TRBJ1-3
CASSPMGSGNTIYF
TGTGCCAGCTCACCAATGGGGTCTGGAAACACCATATATTTT
>.|TRBV30|.|TRBJ1-2
CAWSDQRIHGYTF
TGTGCCTGGAGTGACCAACGGATCCATGGCTACACCTTC
>.|TRBV6-6|.|TRBJ1-6
CASSARGVYNSPLHF
TGTGCCAGCAGTGCCCGGGGGGTTTATAATTCACCCCTCCACTTT
>.|TRBV19|TRBD1|TRBJ1-2
CASSGPYRGIYGYTF
TGTGCCAGTAGTGGTCCCTACAGGGGAATCTATGGCTACACCTTC
>few|TRBV5-4|TRBD1|TRBJ1-2
CASSSKTGQKYYGYTF
TGTGCCAGCAGCTCAAAAACGGGACAGAAATACTATGGCTACACCTTC
>.|TRBV15|.|TRBJ1-1
CATSRDTSATEAFF
TGTGCCACCAGCAGAGATACCAGTGCGACTGAAGCTTTCTTT